This paragraph reports one T cell receptor beta chain. This clonotype was seen only a few times. There is no known antigen for this receptor. No clone much larger than this one lies a single base away; base qualities are absent. Library creation used 5' RACE. The instrument was an Illumina HiSeq 2500. A second about 7 to 11 cycle PCR used a sample-barcoded 5' primer and a J-beta primer mix. A unique molecular identifier was introduced onto each TCR beta cDNA molecule by a template-switch 5' adaptor carrying 12 random nucleotides. Each sample yielded at least 2.5 million CDR3-containing paired-end reads. All of the RNA was converted into first-strand cDNA using the Mint cDNA synthesis kit, with a TRBC-specific oligonucleotide serving as the primer. Following uracil-DNA glycosylase treatment, all cDNA underwent a first 18-cycle PCR with the universal primers M1SS and BC2_uni_R. The paper's processing steps were these. For normalization, 1 million high-quality reads, each with a distinct molecular identifier, were randomly selected from each sample. Reads sharing molecular identifiers were discarded rather than binned into consensus sequences. MiTCR, run with a Q25 quality threshold and the strictest error-elimination algorithm, handled CDR3 identification, clonotype clustering and error correction. A nonparametric unseen species model using Euler transformation provided a lower-bound estimate of total TCR beta diversity. TCRdb reworked the public reads: Q25 trimming with fastp, MiXCR clone assembly, productive beta chains retained. A single entry per CDR3 protein holds the most common genes and DNA from its merged rows. The V and J calls come from TCRdb's annotation, not from the publication. In this sample the table shows roughly 1.7 million distinct CDR3 sequences, approximately 32% of which occur a single time. 11% of the sample is in the top ten clones.

The data originate from a study of blood T cells in healthy people across ages (dated by TCRdb to 2015 to 2017). As for the study more broadly: Template switching captured roughly one uniquely barcoded TCR beta cDNA molecule per two T cells in model experiments. Two additional independent replicas of 1 million unique cDNA reads from the same blood draw were analyzed for two donors (one aged 18 to 29 and one aged 80 or older). Using deep sequencing normalized with unique cDNA molecular identifiers, the study measured how TCR beta repertoire diversity changes with age. Four age groups were formed from the donors: young (average roughly 16 years), middle-aged (roughly 38), aged (62) and long-lived (82). To avoid experimental bias, donors of different ages were spread randomly across the sequencing lanes.

Broad study findings and their caveats: Because the CMV infection status of the donors was unknown, age-related changes in expanded clonotypes may potentially have been confounded. Since profiling was done on bulk unsorted PBMCs, naive and antigen-experienced compartments could not be conclusively compared. Compared with the aged group, the long-lived group had more naive CD4+ T cells, fewer expanded clones and increased TCR diversity, suggesting age selection. The percentage of naive T cells measured by flow cytometry correlated strongly with observed TCR beta diversity. Observed TCR beta diversity per million T cells fell roughly linearly with age, and a significant reduction was already apparent by age about 38. Estimates of total diversity based on one million sequenced T cells were regarded as lower bounds and as underestimates.

Donors were 35 to 40 systemically healthy Caucasian individuals from Russia aged roughly 6 to 100 years. Each donor gave around 9 milliliters of peripheral blood, collected into EDTA-treated Vacutainer tubes. PBMCs were isolated by Ficoll-Paque density-gradient centrifugation, with at least 7 million obtained per sample. Trizol reagent was used to extract total RNA from PBMCs, with at least 6 micrograms per sample. The percentages of naive CD45RAhigh/CD27high T cells were determined by flow cytometry on a PBMC aliquot from every donor. Looking up the germline V gene yields CDR1 SGHTA and CDR2 FQGNSA. The CDR3 runs 15 residues from the cysteine to the phenylalanine. This entry keeps only the CDR3 DNA: 45 bases, framed from base 1. V loses 3 bases, J loses 8 bases, and the germline ends lie 19 bases apart.

The source material was blood. The rearrangement combines TRBV7-2 with TRBJ1-1, with a weak D call of TRBD1 (5 bases match). The TCR originated in a woman aged 25 to 45 in good health. The CDR3 corresponds to CASSFSLGGMVEAFF. Here is the DNA: TGTGCCAGCAGCTTTAGCTTGGGGGGAATGGTGGAAGCTTTCTTT.